Following are 17 T cell receptor beta chains from one sample sequenced in a study of cytomegalovirus exposure and HLA in healthy donors. It was with 60 Vbeta and 13 Jbeta primers that the PCR ran. Profiled with immunoSEQ multiplex PCR; TCRdb holds only in-frame clones, not every one. The data hold under 150,000 clones, with 85% to 90% observed a single time. The specimen was PBMCs. The receptors were gathered from a woman in her 30s in good health and CMV-seronegative.

The chain recombines TRBV2 with TRBJ1-1; D gene unclear. The CDR3 length is 15 residues. CDR1 SNHLY and CDR2 FYNNEI come from the germline V gene. Deletions cut 4 bases from V and 0 bases from J, with 12 bases between. CDR3 in amino acids: CASSVGTEMNTEAFF. CDR3 sequence (DNA): TGTGCCAGCAGTGTTGGTACAGAAATGAACACTGAAGCTTTCTTT.

The chain combines TRBV28 with TRBJ2-3; D unresolved. The CDR3 covers 14 residues. The V end was cut by 1 base, the J end by 1 base, with 6 bases between. The germline V gene encodes CDR1 MDHEN and CDR2 SYDVKM. The CDR3 loop reads CASSLYLRTDTQYF. DNA of the CDR3: TGTGCCAGCAGTTTATATCTCCGCACAGATACGCAGTATTTT.

The chain joins TRBV13 to TRBJ2-7, with 7 bases lining up with TRBD1. Germline values: CDR1 PRHDT, CDR2 FYEKMQ (reference sequence). The junction had 9 bases not matched to a gene; V was cut back by 5 bases and J by 2 bases. This CDR3 is built from 15 residues. Here the CDR3 reads CASSPYRGPTYEQYF. The CDR3 nucleotides are TGTGCCAGCAGCCCTTACAGGGGACCGACCTACGAGCAGTACTTC. The entire variable domain, with the rest obtained from reference TRBV13 and TRBJ2-7, is as follows: AAGVIQSPRHLIKEKRETATLKCYPIPRHDTVYWYQQGPGQDPQFLISFYEKMQSDKGSIPDRFSAQQFSDYHSELNMSSLELGDSALYFCASSPYRGPTYEQYFGPGTRLTVT.

The CDR3 nucleotides are TGTGCCAGCAGCTTTACCGGGAACACTGAAGCTTTCTTT. It yields the protein CASSFTGNTEAFF. V gene TRBV7-9 combines with J gene TRBJ1-1; D remains ambiguous. The CDR3 runs to 13 residues. Between the trimmed V and J ends, which lost 3 bases and 1 base, there was a span of 6 bases. Looked up from germline, CDR1 is SEHNR and CDR2 is FQNEAQ (reference sequence).

V usage is TRBV19 and J usage is TRBJ2-7; the match to TRBD1 covers 11 bases. Germline V gives CDR1 LNHDA, CDR2 SQIVND (reference sequence). Germline trimming cut 5 bases from V and 4 bases from J; bases unmatched to any gene: 7. The length of the CDR3 is 15 residues. CDR3 protein: CASSAAGTGGYEQYF. The CDR3 nucleotides are TGTGCCAGTAGTGCCGCCGGGACAGGGGGATACGAGCAGTACTTC.

The gene calls are TRBV28 and TRBJ1-5, with D hard to call. The CDR3 runs 14 residues. Germline V gene sequence: CDR1 MDHEN, CDR2 SYDVKM. Deletions cut 5 bases from V and 0 bases from J, with 8 bases between. The DNA for the CDR3 is TGTGCCAGCAGTCCCCTTTATAGCAATCAGCCCCAGCATTTT. Its protein is CASSPLYSNQPQHF.

The V and J genes are TRBV27 and TRBJ2-5; 7 nucleotides line up with TRBD2. The junction had 9 bases not matched to a gene; V was cut back by 6 bases and J by 5 bases. The CDR3 totals 14 residues. CDR1 is MNHEY and CDR2 is SMNVEV in the germline V gene (reference sequence). The CDR3 DNA sequence: TGTGCCAGCAGGGAAAGCGGGATAGGGGAGACCCAGTACTTC. Translated, it gives CASRESGIGETQYF.

The chain recombines TRBV5-1 with TRBJ2-3; D not resolved. The CDR3 is 18 amino acids. V lost 2 bases and J lost 0, with 19 bases in between. Germline CDR1 reads SGHRS; CDR2 reads YFSETQ. This chain's CDR3 is CASSFNVRPGSSTDTQYF. In nucleotides, the CDR3 is TGCGCCAGCAGCTTTAACGTTAGGCCAGGTTCTAGCACAGATACGCAGTATTTT.

The V gene is TRBV19, the J gene TRBJ1-1; 11 positions agree with TRBD1. Germline CDR1 and CDR2: LNHDA and SQIVND (reference sequence). The trim removed 2 bases at V and 1 base at J, leaving 3 bases unmatched. The CDR3 consists of 16 residues. The CDR3 DNA reads TGTGCCAGTAGTATATGGACAGGGGGCCCGAACACTGAAGCTTTCTTT. Amino acids: CASSIWTGGPNTEAFF.

This chain uses TRBV5-1 with TRBJ2-2, with TRBD2 matching over 14 bases. The ends lost 7 bases at V and 6 bases at J; junction bases unmatched: 8. This CDR3 has 16 amino acids. Germline V gives CDR1 SGHRS, CDR2 YFSETQ. The CDR3 DNA sequence: TGCGCCAGCGGTCCGGGGACTAGCGGGAGTTCCGGGGAGCTGTTTTTT. Translating gives CASGPGTSGSSGELFF. The full variable domain, rest sourced from reference TRBV5-1 and TRBJ2-2, is KAGVTQTPRYLIKTRGQQVTLSCSPISGHRSVSWYQQTPGQGLQFLFEYFSETQRNKGNFPGRFSGRQFSNSRSEMNVSTLELGDSALYLCASGPGTSGSSGELFFGEGSRLTVL.

The chain employs TRBV4-1 and TRBJ1-1; a weak D match, TRBD1 (6 bases). The CDR3 has 15 residues. Trimming removed 1 base at V and 1 base at J, with 10 bases between. Per germline, CDR1 MGHRA and CDR2 YSYEKL. CDR3 amino acids: CASSQVPGQNTEAFF. The CDR3 DNA sequence: TGCGCCAGCAGCCAAGTACCGGGACAGAACACTGAAGCTTTCTTT.

The gene calls are TRBV2 and TRBJ2-3; D gene ambiguous. The germline CDR1 and CDR2 sequences are SNHLY and FYNNEI. Trimming cost V 2 bases and J 0 bases, with 9 bases left between them. This CDR3 contains 15 residues. The CDR3 spells CASSEYGYSTDTQYF. The CDR3 nucleotides are TGTGCCAGCAGTGAATACGGGTATAGCACAGATACGCAGTATTTT.

This chain uses TRBV30 with TRBJ1-2; no clear D gene. V was trimmed by 6 bases and J by 8 bases, leaving 16 bases between them. Germline V gene lookup returns CDR1 GTSNPN and CDR2 SVGIG (reference sequence). The CDR3 runs to 12 residues. The CDR3 sequence is CACSQEALGYTF. CDR3 coding DNA: TGTGCCTGCTCCCAGGAGGCTCTAGGCTACACCTTC.

The V call is TRBV4-1, the J call TRBJ2-3, with TRBD2 matching over 11 bases. The CDR3 totals 17 residues. The germline CDR1 and CDR2 sequences are MGHRA and YSYEKL. The J segment lost 5 bases and the V segment lost 3 bases, leaving 10 bases of the junction unmatched. The CDR3 loop reads CASSHQVLAGEKDTQYF. The CDR3 DNA is TGCGCCAGCAGCCACCAGGTACTAGCGGGGGAAAAAGATACGCAGTATTTT.

The chain joins TRBV5-1 to TRBJ2-2, with D possibly TRBD2 on 6 matching bases. From germline, CDR1 is SGHRS and CDR2 YFSETQ. V was clipped by 4 bases and J by 0 bases, with 13 bases between them. The length of the CDR3 is 16 residues. This CDR3 is CASSNSGSANTGELFF. The CDR3 region has the DNA TGCGCCAGCAGCAACTCCGGGAGCGCGAACACCGGGGAGCTGTTTTTT.

The rearrangement uses TRBV11-3 and TRBJ2-4; D perhaps matches TRBD1 (8 bases). The V end was cut by 5 bases, the J end by 2 bases, with 16 bases between. The CDR3 is 16 residues long. Germline V lookup: CDR1 SGHNT, CDR2 YENEEA. In nucleotides, the CDR3 is TGTGCCAGCAGCGCTACAGGGGGGGGAACCAAAAACATTCAGTACTTC. This gives the protein CASSATGGGTKNIQYF.

V gene TRBV30 combines with J gene TRBJ2-3, with 9 bases fitting TRBD1. The V gene end was trimmed by 1 base and the J gene end by 0 bases; junction bases not matched to a gene: 2. The germline CDR1 and CDR2 sequences are GTSNPN and SVGIG (reference sequence). The CDR3 length is 15 residues. CDR3 sequence: CAWSGTGVSTDTQYF. The CDR3 DNA reads TGTGCCTGGAGTGGGACAGGGGTTAGCACAGATACGCAGTATTTT.